This TCR beta chain was captured by sequencing in a study of blood T cell repertoires in COVID-19. Original handling: Amplified reference gene primers provided the basis for estimating nucleated cell counts. Generated by immunoSEQ multiplex PCR, the TCRdb table keeps only in-frame clones and is missing some. V and J calls and clone size follow that table, whereas D and trimming were derived from the DNA. Of a few hundred thousand clones listed, roughly 80% were seen once; the top ten hold less than 6%. Germline V gene sequence: CDR1 SGHAT, CDR2 FQNNGV. CDR3 length: 11 amino acids. Trimming left V 4 bases short and J 8 bases short, with 8 bases between.

The chain joins TRBV11-2 to TRBJ1-2; D not certain. The sequencing sample was made of PBMCs or T cells enriched from blood (not recorded which). This TCR was recovered from a woman aged 45-65 years who had recovered from COVID-19. CDR3 sequence: CASSSPGGYTF. CDR3 nucleotides: TGTGCCAGCAGCTCCCCGGGGGGCTACACCTTC.